A single sample is the source of the 30 T cell receptor beta chains below, sequenced in a study of cytomegalovirus exposure and HLA in healthy donors. Profiling relied on immunoSEQ multiplex PCR, and the TCRdb table lists in-frame clones only, not all of them. This table holds roughly 180,000 clones, around nine tenths found once. The source material was PBMCs. Receptor source: a young man in good health and CMV-seropositive.

The V and J genes are TRBV27 and TRBJ2-1, with 8 bases that match TRBD1. The CDR3 runs to 14 residues. V shed 2 bases, J shed 6 bases, and the junction held 3 bases outside the gene matches. The germline CDR1 and CDR2 sequences are MNHEY and SMNVEV (reference sequence). The CDR3 DNA follows: TGTGCCAGCAGTTTAGGACAGGGCCCCAATGAGCAGTTCTTC. It codes for CASSLGQGPNEQFF.

The chain joins TRBV6-4 to TRBJ2-7; a weak D match, TRBD2 (5 bases). Trimming shortened V by 0 bases and J by 6 bases, and 12 bases separated the two germline ends. CDR1 is MRHNA, CDR2 SNTAGT, per germline. The CDR3 runs 14 residues. The CDR3 reads CASSDSIGVGEQYF. CDR3 DNA sequence: TGTGCCAGCAGTGACTCGATCGGGGTGGGCGAGCAGTACTTC.

In this sample, this clone turned up once. This chain uses TRBV2 with TRBJ2-2; no firm D call. V was cut by 9 bases and J by 3 bases, with 8 bases left in between. The CDR3 runs to 12 residues. The V gene's germline CDR1 is SNHLY and CDR2 FYNNEI. The CDR3 coding sequence is TGTGCCAGTAAGAGCTACACCGGGGAGCTGTTTTTT. This sequence encodes CASKSYTGELFF.

The V call is TRBV5-1, the J call TRBJ1-4; 8 nucleotides agree with TRBD1. Germline V gene sequence: CDR1 SGHRS, CDR2 YFSETQ. This CDR3 spans 17 amino acids. The V gene end was trimmed by 2 bases and the J gene end by 3 bases; junction bases not matched to a gene: 9. DNA of the CDR3: TGCGCCAGCAGCTTCACCCTGCGGACAGGGCCTAATGAAAAACTGTTTTTT. Translating gives CASSFTLRTGPNEKLFF.

The chain uses TRBV7-2 and TRBJ1-2; D not resolved. The CDR3 has 12 residues. V was shortened by 4 bases and J by 6 bases, with 9 bases between the two germline ends. Germline CDR1 and CDR2: SGHTA and FQGNSA. The CDR3 nucleotides are TGTGCCAGCAGCTACTTATATGATGGCTACACCTTC. Translating gives CASSYLYDGYTF.

The chain combines TRBV27 with TRBJ2-1; 9 nucleotides align to TRBD2. The CDR3 spans 16 residues. Germline CDR1 is MNHEY and CDR2 is SMNVEV (reference sequence). The V segment lost 4 bases and the J segment 4 bases; nucleotides outside the gene matches: 8. CDR3 coding DNA: TGTGCCAGCAGTTCCTGGGGGAGCGGGGGGTACAATGAGCAGTTCTTC. Amino acid sequence: CASSSWGSGGYNEQFF.

V usage is TRBV15 and J usage is TRBJ2-5; 9 bases fit TRBD1. CDR1 and CDR2 (germline): LNHNV, YYDKDF (reference sequence). Trimming at V came to 0 bases and at J to 1 base, leaving 12 bases not matched to a gene. The CDR3 spans 19 residues. The CDR3 DNA reads as TGTGCCACCAGCAGAGATTTGACAGGGGGTAGAGGTAGCCAAGAGACCCAGTACTTC. Protein: CATSRDLTGGRGSQETQYF.

The table lists this clone with a count of one. V is TRBV9 and J is TRBJ2-6; D may be TRBD2 (5 bases). Per the germline V gene, CDR1 is SGDLS and CDR2 is YYNGEE. V was trimmed by 9 bases and J by 0 bases, leaving 7 bases between them. The CDR3 has 13 residues. CDR3 nucleotide sequence: TGTGCCACCGGGGACTCTGGGGCCAACGTCCTGACTTTC. Residues: CATGDSGANVLTF. The full variable domain, completed using reference TRBV9 and TRBJ2-6, is DSGVTQTPKHLITATGQRVTLRCSPRSGDLSVYWYQQSLDQGLQFLIQYYNGEERAKGNILERFSAQQFPDLHSELNLSSLELGDSALYFCATGDSGANVLTFGAGSRLTVL.

The chain uses TRBV5-6 and TRBJ2-3; either TRBD1 or TRBD2 may supply D (5 bases each). Germline CDR1 reads SGHDT; CDR2 reads YYEEEE. CDR3 length: 14 amino acids. V lost 3 bases and J lost 4, with 12 bases in between. The CDR3 nucleotides are TGTGCCAGCAGCTGGACCGGGACCCCAGATACGCAGTATTTT. It codes for CASSWTGTPDTQYF.

This chain connects TRBV11-3 to TRBJ2-1, with 9 bases fitting TRBD1. V lost 5 bases and J lost 6; bases outside the gene matches: 14. This CDR3 spans 17 amino acids. Per the germline V gene, CDR1 is SGHNT and CDR2 is YENEEA. CDR3 sequence: CASSAQTGGAGVNEQFF. The CDR3, as DNA: TGTGCCAGCAGCGCTCAAACAGGGGGCGCCGGGGTCAATGAGCAGTTCTTC. The full variable domain, completed using reference TRBV11-3 and TRBJ2-1, is EAGVVQSPRYKIIEKKQPVAFWCNPISGHNTLYWYLQNLGQGPELLIRYENEEAVDDSQLPKDRFSAERLKGVDSTLKIQPAELGDSAVYLCASSAQTGGAGVNEQFFGPGTRLTVL.

The gene calls are TRBV28 and TRBJ2-5; 9 bases agree with TRBD1. CDR1 is MDHEN and CDR2 is SYDVKM in the germline V gene. Trimming at V came to 4 bases and at J to 5 bases, leaving 8 bases not matched to a gene. The CDR3 totals 15 residues. This CDR3 reads CASSSTGGAWETQYF. The CDR3 nucleotides are TGTGCCAGCAGTTCAACAGGGGGCGCTTGGGAGACCCAGTACTTC.

This chain connects TRBV5-1 to TRBJ1-4; 7 bases fit TRBD1. This CDR3 region has 15 residues. The V segment lost 0 bases and the J segment 5 bases; nucleotides outside the gene matches: 4. CDR1 is SGHRS and CDR2 is YFSETQ in the germline V gene. This CDR3 is CASSLGDRVNEKLFF. The CDR3 DNA is TGCGCCAGCAGCTTGGGAGACAGGGTAAATGAAAAACTGTTTTTT.

The J gene is TRBJ2-2, the V gene TRBV6-1; unclear D gene. Germline assignment: CDR1 MNHNS and CDR2 SASEGT. Trimming removed 1 base from V and 6 bases from J, with 9 bases in between. The CDR3 extends over 14 amino acids. CDR3 in amino acids: CASSEVPGSGELFF. The DNA for the CDR3 is TGTGCCAGCAGTGAAGTTCCAGGTTCCGGGGAGCTGTTTTTT.

This clone is a singleton in its sample. This rearrangement joins TRBV5-6 to TRBJ2-3; D is possibly TRBD1 or TRBD2 (5 bases each). With 3 bases removed from V and 3 bases from J, the gap between germline ends came to 17 bases. The CDR3 contains 16 residues. Germline assignment: CDR1 SGHDT and CDR2 YYEEEE. In DNA form, the CDR3 reads TGTGCCAGCAGCTCCCAACCGGGGCTTGGGACAGATACGCAGTATTTT. Translation gives CASSSQPGLGTDTQYF.

The genes are TRBV4-1 and TRBJ2-7; 8 nucleotides line up with TRBD2. In germline, CDR1 is MGHRA, CDR2 YSYEKL. This CDR3 region has 16 residues. V dropped 3 bases and J dropped 6; count of bases not matched to a gene: 13. CDR3 bases: TGCGCCAGCAGCCAGCCTTTGGGACTAGTAATATCCGAGCAGTACTTC. This gives the protein CASSQPLGLVISEQYF.

This chain uses TRBV7-8 with TRBJ2-7, with TRBD1 as a possible D gene (6 bases). Trimming shortened V by 1 base and J by 2 bases, and 12 bases separated the two germline ends. CDR3 length: 15 residues. The germline CDR1 and CDR2 sequences are SGHVS and FQNEAQ. The CDR3 sequence is CASSLEGELAYEQYF. In DNA form, the CDR3 reads TGTGCCAGCAGCTTAGAGGGGGAATTGGCCTACGAGCAGTACTTC. Variable domain in full (rest from reference TRBV7-8 and TRBJ2-7): GAGVSQSPRYKVAKRGQDVALRCDPISGHVSLFWYQQALGQGPEFLTYFQNEAQLDKSGLPSDRFFAERPEGSVSTLKIQRTQQEDSAVYLCASSLEGELAYEQYFGPGTRLTVT.

This chain connects TRBV4-1 to TRBJ1-5, with TRBD1 identical over 9 bases. CDR1 is MGHRA, CDR2 YSYEKL, per germline. This CDR3 region has 15 residues. V lost 1 base, J lost 2 bases, and 0 bases stayed unmatched. CDR3 bases: TGCGCCAGCAGCCAAGGACAGGGGGGCAATCAGCCCCAGCATTTT. Its protein product is CASSQGQGGNQPQHF.

V is TRBV30 and J is TRBJ2-5, with 11 bases matching TRBD2. This CDR3 contains 15 residues. Germline trimming cut 1 base from V and 6 bases from J; bases unmatched to any gene: 7. Germline V CDR1 and CDR2: GTSNPN, SVGIG (reference sequence). CDR3 region: CAWSGSGGAGKTQYF. In DNA, the CDR3 is TGTGCCTGGAGTGGTAGCGGGGGGGCCGGGAAGACCCAGTACTTC.

V and J are TRBV19 and TRBJ1-1; D is ambiguous. Germline values: CDR1 LNHDA, CDR2 SQIVND (reference sequence). Trimming removed 3 bases from V and 6 bases from J, with 17 bases in between. The CDR3 is made up of 15 amino acids. The CDR3 region has the DNA TGTGCCAGTAGTATGTCCGGGGTGATAGGCGCTGAAGCTTTCTTT. It yields the protein CASSMSGVIGAEAFF. Filled out from reference TRBV19 and TRBJ1-1, the complete variable domain reads DGGITQSPKYLFRKEGQNVTLSCEQNLNHDAMYWYRQDPGQGLRLIYYSQIVNDFQKGDIAEGYSVSREKKESFPLTVTSAQKNPTAFYLCASSMSGVIGAEAFFGQGTRLTVV.

The chain carries TRBV6-6 and TRBJ1-4, with D uncertain. Germline-derived CDR1 and CDR2 are MNHNY and SVGAGI (reference sequence). The CDR3 sequence is 16 residues long. Trimming cost V 6 bases and J 0 bases, with 14 bases left between them. As DNA, the CDR3 is TGTGCCAGCAGCAGGCTGCACCACTCAACTAATGAAAAACTGTTTTTT. Amino acid sequence: CASSRLHHSTNEKLFF.

The chain employs TRBV11-2 and TRBJ2-1; D is undetermined. With 1 base removed from V and 8 bases from J, the gap between germline ends came to 18 bases. The CDR3 has 16 residues. Per the germline V gene, CDR1 is SGHAT and CDR2 is FQNNGV. The CDR3 sequence: CASSLVNWLPNDEQFF. The DNA of the CDR3 is TGTGCCAGCAGCTTAGTAAACTGGCTACCCAACGATGAGCAGTTCTTC.

CDR3 residues: CASSLTVTSTDTQYF. In nucleotides, the CDR3 is TGCGCCAGCAGCTTGACAGTTACTAGCACAGATACGCAGTATTTT. The J gene is TRBJ2-3, the V gene TRBV5-1; D uncertain. CDR3 size: 15 residues. V was clipped by 1 base and J by 0 bases, with 9 bases between them. Germline V CDR1 and CDR2: SGHRS, YFSETQ.

The CDR3, as DNA: TGTGCCAGCAGCGCCCGGAGTCGAGGGTTGAACACTGAAGCTTTCTTT. This sequence encodes CASSARSRGLNTEAFF. The rearrangement joins TRBV2 to TRBJ1-1; no clear D gene. This CDR3 is 16 amino acids long. The V end was cut by 6 bases, the J end by 0 bases, with 17 bases between. The germline gives CDR1 SNHLY, CDR2 FYNNEI.

The gene calls are TRBV4-1 and TRBJ1-2, with TRBD1 as a possible D gene (5 bases). The ends were cut back, 0 bases at V and 4 bases at J, with 15 bases in the middle. Germline CDR1 and CDR2: MGHRA and YSYEKL. CDR3 length equals 16 residues. As DNA, the CDR3 is TGCGCCAGCAGCCAAGATTCGGGGGGGGGAGGCTATGGCTACACCTTC. Translation: CASSQDSGGGGYGYTF.

This rearrangement joins TRBV15 to TRBJ2-7; 9 bases are shared with TRBD1. The ends lost 1 base at V and 4 bases at J; junction bases unmatched: 5. This CDR3 comprises 15 residues. The germline CDR1 and CDR2 sequences are LNHNV and YYDKDF (reference sequence). The CDR3 DNA sequence: TGTGCCACCAGCAGAGGACGGGACAGGGAGTACGAGCAGTACTTC. Residues: CATSRGRDREYEQYF. Full variable domain (rest looked up from reference TRBV15 and TRBJ2-7): DAMVIQNPRYQVTQFGKPVTLSCSQTLNHNVMYWYQQKSSQAPKLLFHYYDKDFNNEADTPDNFQSRRPNTSFCFLDIRSPGLGDTAMYLCATSRGRDREYEQYFGPGTRLTVT.

The CDR3 region is CASSQDPHQGSSGNTIYF. The DNA for the CDR3 is TGCGCCAGCAGCCAAGACCCTCATCAGGGGTCCTCTGGAAACACCATATATTTT. The chain joins TRBV4-1 to TRBJ1-3, with D possibly TRBD1 on 6 matching bases. Per germline, CDR1 MGHRA and CDR2 YSYEKL. The CDR3 covers 18 residues. V lost 0 bases to trimming and J lost 0 bases, with 15 bases between them.

The CDR3 spells CASSLVSGGNQPQHF. The CDR3 coding sequence is TGTGCCAGCAGCTTAGTATCTGGCGGGAATCAGCCCCAGCATTTT. The chain has TRBV7-2 and TRBJ1-5; D not certain. V gave up 1 base and J gave up 4 bases, with 11 bases separating them. The CDR3 totals 15 residues. CDR1 is SGHTA, CDR2 FQGNSA, per germline.

The chain has TRBV4-1 and TRBJ1-3; the D gene is possibly TRBD1 (6 bases). The CDR3 sequence is 15 residues long. Germline V lookup: CDR1 MGHRA, CDR2 YSYEKL. The V end was cut by 2 bases, the J end by 4 bases, with 12 bases between. CDR3 DNA sequence: TGCGCCAGCAGCCAACCGGGGGCGAGGGGAAACACCATATATTTT. Its protein product is CASSQPGARGNTIYF.

The chain carries TRBV7-2 and TRBJ1-5, with no clear D. Germline assignment: CDR1 SGHTA and CDR2 FQGNSA. CDR3 size: 14 residues. V gave up 0 bases and J gave up 4 bases, with 7 bases separating them. This chain's CDR3 is CASSLASANQPQHF. CDR3 in DNA: TGTGCCAGCAGCTTAGCGTCAGCTAATCAGCCCCAGCATTTT.

V usage is TRBV29-1 and J usage is TRBJ1-1, with D maybe TRBD1 (6 bases). The V end was cut by 4 bases, the J end by 3 bases, with 9 bases between. Germline CDR1 is SQVTM and CDR2 is ANQGSEA. The CDR3 covers 12 residues. The CDR3 spells CSVVGGYTEAFF. CDR3 DNA sequence: TGCAGCGTTGTAGGGGGGTACACTGAAGCTTTCTTT. Based on the CDR3 plus reference TRBV29-1 and TRBJ1-1, the full variable domain is SAVISQKPSRDICQRGTSLTIQCQVDSQVTMMFWYRQQPGQSLTLIATANQGSEATYESGFVIDKFPISRPNLTFSTLTVSNMSPEDSSIYLCSVVGGYTEAFFGQGTRLTVV.